This entry features one TCR beta chain sequence. Germline lookup yields CDR1 MNHEY and CDR2 SVGAGI. The V segment lost 6 bases and the J segment 5 bases; nucleotides outside the gene matches: 3. The CDR3 sequence is 13 residues long. Clones were read by immunoSEQ multiplex PCR, and TCRdb kept only the in-frame ones, dropping some. The sample includes approximately 75,000 clones, roughly four fifths seen only once; the top ten take about 6.9%. These data come from a study of blood T cell repertoires in COVID-19. Study-level background: Samples taken during acute and convalescent COVID-19 were collected in the United States, Italy and Spain. Nucleic acid was either cDNA or gDNA, and it came from T cells, B-cell-depleted T cells, or PBMCs.

Recruited during active infection, patients (from Seattle) were subsequently followed longitudinally. The chain recombines TRBV6-5 with TRBJ2-3; 9 bases agree with TRBD2. This TCR was recovered from a man aged 25-40 years with COVID-19, enrolled during active disease. Sequencing used peripheral blood. The CDR3 DNA follows: TGTGCCAGCAGCTCTAGCGGGGTAGATACGCAGTATTTT. Translated, it gives CASSSSGVDTQYF.